Here is one TCR beta chain with its context. This entry is derived from a study of blood T cell repertoires in COVID-19. Profiled with immunoSEQ multiplex PCR; TCRdb holds only in-frame clones, not every one. The profile shows some 72,000 clones, 86% of them singletons. The germline CDR1 and CDR2 sequences are SGHVS and FNYEAQ. This CDR3 is 15 amino acids long. J lost 2 bases, V lost 5 bases, and 3 bases had no gene match. The sample comprised peripheral blood. The source of this sequence is a man over 45 with active or convalescent COVID-19. This chain connects TRBV7-6 to TRBJ2-1; 10 bases line up with TRBD1. As DNA, the CDR3 is TGTGCCAGCAGCCGGGACAGGGGAACCTACAATGAGCAGTTCTTC. Amino acid sequence: CASSRDRGTYNEQFF.